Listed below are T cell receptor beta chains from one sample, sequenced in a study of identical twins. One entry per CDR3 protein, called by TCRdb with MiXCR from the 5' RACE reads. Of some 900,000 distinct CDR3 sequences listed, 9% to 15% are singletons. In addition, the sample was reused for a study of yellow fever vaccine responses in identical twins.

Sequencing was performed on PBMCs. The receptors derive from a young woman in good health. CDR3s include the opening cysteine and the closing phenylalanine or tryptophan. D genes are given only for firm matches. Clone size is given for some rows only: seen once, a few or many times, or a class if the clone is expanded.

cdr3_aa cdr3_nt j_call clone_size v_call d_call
CSAPQGNEQFF TGCAGTGCTCCCCAGGGAAATGAGCAGTTCTTC TRBJ2-1 . TRBV20-1 .
CASSIKRESEQFF TGTGCCAGCAGTATCAAGCGGGAGAGTGAGCAGTTCTTC TRBJ2-1 few TRBV25-1 TRBD2
CASRDPSGTNEQFF TGTGCCAGCAGAGACCCTAGCGGGACCAATGAGCAGTTCTTC TRBJ2-1 . TRBV25-1 TRBD2
CASSFVGGGVNEQFF TGTGCCAGCAGCTTTGTGGGCGGGGGAGTTAATGAGCAGTTCTTC TRBJ2-1 many TRBV7-9 TRBD2
CASQGESGRGYEQYF TGTGCCAGCCAAGGGGAGAGCGGGAGGGGCTACGAGCAGTACTTC TRBJ2-7 few TRBV6-2/TRBV6-3 TRBD2
CASSSQGVYNEQFF TGTGCCAGCTCATCACAGGGGGTTTACAATGAGCAGTTCTTC TRBJ2-1 few TRBV18 TRBD1
CASSGGGRVNYNEQFF TGTGCCAGCAGCGGTGGGGGCAGGGTCAACTACAATGAGCAGTTCTTC TRBJ2-1 . TRBV7-9 .
CASEEGLRETQYF TGTGCCAGCGAGGAGGGTTTAAGGGAGACCCAGTACTTC TRBJ2-5 few TRBV28 .
CASTTNGYDTQYF TGTGCCAGCACCACCAACGGCTACGATACGCAGTATTTT TRBJ2-3 many TRBV12-3/TRBV12-4 .
CASRDGWEGEAFF TGTGCCAGCCGGGACGGTTGGGAGGGAGAAGCTTTCTTT TRBJ1-1 . TRBV27 .
CASQSSWSTEAFF TGTGCCAGTCAATCTTCGTGGAGCACTGAAGCTTTCTTT TRBJ1-1 . TRBV19 .
CASSQDKSAQETQYF TGTGCCAGCAGCCAAGATAAGAGCGCCCAAGAGACCCAGTACTTC TRBJ2-5 few TRBV3-1 .
CASSLGPSGNRRGTDTQYF TGTGCCAGCAGCTTAGGTCCTAGCGGGAACCGACGAGGCACAGATACGCAGTATTTT TRBJ2-3 many TRBV7-8 TRBD2
CSVEGTGGKTQYF TGCAGCGTTGAGGGGACAGGAGGAAAGACCCAGTACTTC TRBJ2-5 few TRBV29-1 TRBD1
CSVRGGTSGSGAYEQFF TGCAGCGTCCGGGGCGGGACTAGCGGGAGTGGGGCTTATGAGCAGTTCTTC TRBJ2-1 few TRBV29-1 TRBD2
CASSYGGGTRSHEQFF TGTGCCAGCAGTTATGGCGGGGGGACTCGAAGCCATGAGCAGTTCTTC TRBJ2-1 few TRBV6-5 TRBD2
CASNRGLALNTGELFF TGTGCCAGCAACCGCGGACTAGCCCTTAACACCGGGGAGCTGTTTTTT TRBJ2-2 many TRBV6-1 TRBD2
CAIRGQGADNSPLHF TGTGCCATCAGGGGACAGGGGGCTGATAATTCACCCCTCCACTTT TRBJ1-6 many TRBV10-3 TRBD1
CSVEGGTEAFF TGCAGCGTTGAGGGGGGGACTGAAGCTTTCTTT TRBJ1-1 few TRBV29-1 .
CASKRHTQTYEQYF TGTGCCAGCAAGAGACATACGCAGACCTACGAGCAGTACTTC TRBJ2-7 few TRBV6-1 .
CASSLSPPGVTNTEAFF TGCGCCAGCAGCTTGTCCCCCCCGGGGGTAACGAACACTGAAGCTTTCTTT TRBJ1-1 . TRBV5-1 .
CSVEGASGNEQYF TGCAGCGTTGAAGGGGCTAGCGGGAACGAGCAGTACTTC TRBJ2-7 few TRBV29-1 TRBD2
CASSQDRVRGSSGSSYNEQFF TGCGCCAGCAGCCAAGATCGCGTCAGGGGGTCTAGTGGGAGCTCCTACAATGAGCAGTTCTTC TRBJ2-1 . TRBV4-1 TRBD1
CASRPGQGAYQPQHF TGTGCCAGCAGACCTGGACAGGGGGCCTATCAGCCCCAGCATTTT TRBJ1-5 few TRBV6-1 TRBD1
CASKGQGALSGNQPQHF TGTGCCAGCAAAGGACAGGGGGCTCTCAGTGGCAATCAGCCCCAGCATTTT TRBJ1-5 many TRBV12-3/TRBV12-4 TRBD1
CASILNPGQGLSFSGGRAGELFF TGTGCCAGCATCCTTAATCCGGGACAGGGATTGTCCTTTAGCGGAGGGAGGGCCGGGGAGCTGTTTTTT TRBJ2-2 many TRBV6-5 TRBD1
CASSLSGSGGDTQYF TGTGCCAGCAGCTTAAGTGGGAGTGGGGGAGATACGCAGTATTTT TRBJ2-3 few TRBV7-3 .
CAISSTGELFF TGTGCCATCAGTAGCACCGGGGAGCTGTTTTTT TRBJ2-2 many TRBV10-3 .
CASSSSPTSEMTGELFF TGTGCCAGCAGTTCCAGTCCGACTAGCGAAATGACCGGGGAGCTGTTTTTT TRBJ2-2 . TRBV2 TRBD2
CASSELVQNTDTQYF TGTGCCAGCAGTGAATTGGTCCAAAATACAGATACGCAGTATTTT TRBJ2-3 few TRBV25-1 .
CASSSKPAERLAGELFF TGTGCCAGCAGCAGCAAACCGGCCGAGAGATTGGCCGGGGAGCTGTTTTTT TRBJ2-2 . TRBV3-1 .
CASGSTSGRGIYNEQFF TGTGCTAGTGGCTCGACTAGCGGGAGGGGGATCTACAATGAGCAGTTCTTC TRBJ2-1 . TRBV12-5 TRBD2
CASSFQASYEQYF TGTGCCAGCAGTTTCCAGGCCTCCTACGAGCAGTACTTC TRBJ2-7 many TRBV12-3/TRBV12-4 .
CASWQNIPGTSGRGNEQFF TGTGCCAGCTGGCAGAACATCCCCGGGACTAGCGGGAGGGGCAATGAGCAGTTCTTC TRBJ2-1 once TRBV7-4 TRBD2
CASSAQGTDTQYF TGTGCCAGCAGTGCTCAGGGCACAGATACGCAGTATTTT TRBJ2-3 few TRBV2 .
CASSLRDPRDEQFF TGCGCCAGCAGCTTGAGGGACCCCAGGGATGAGCAGTTCTTC TRBJ2-1 . TRBV5-1 .
CASSQDSGHYEQYF TGTGCCAGCAGCCAAGACAGCGGGCACTACGAGCAGTACTTC TRBJ2-7 . TRBV14 .
CASTEGLYNEQFF TGTGCCAGCACAGAGGGTCTCTACAATGAGCAGTTCTTC TRBJ2-1 few TRBV7-9 .
CASSPSGGFGNEQFF TGTGCCAGCAGCCCTAGCGGAGGATTTGGCAATGAGCAGTTCTTC TRBJ2-1 . TRBV11-3 TRBD2
CASSYSGGVTYNEQFF TGTGCCAGCAGTTACTCGGGGGGTGTAACCTACAATGAGCAGTTCTTC TRBJ2-1 few TRBV6-5 .
CATSEIYQETQYF TGTGCCACCAGTGAGATATACCAAGAGACCCAGTACTTC TRBJ2-5 few TRBV24-1 .
CASSLKPTLAKNIQYF TGTGCCAGCAGTTTAAAACCGACGCTAGCCAAAAACATTCAGTACTTC TRBJ2-4 few TRBV12-3/TRBV12-4 .
CASSLVDRDIYGYTF TGCGCCAGCAGCTTGGTGGACAGGGATATCTATGGCTACACCTTC TRBJ1-2 . TRBV5-1 TRBD1
CSASQDSNYNEQFF TGCAGTGCTTCTCAGGACAGTAATTACAATGAGCAGTTCTTC TRBJ2-1 few TRBV20-1 .
CSAGQGTDTQYF TGCAGTGCTGGACAGGGCACAGATACGCAGTATTTT TRBJ2-3 many TRBV20-1 TRBD1
CSVEEIAGELFF TGCAGCGTTGAAGAAATTGCCGGGGAGCTGTTTTTT TRBJ2-2 . TRBV29-1 .
CASSARVGTAGFDEQYF TGTGCCAGCAGCGCCAGAGTCGGGACAGCCGGATTTGACGAGCAGTACTTC TRBJ2-7 few TRBV9 TRBD1
CASSPIDRASTDTQYF TGTGCCAGCAGTCCAATAGACCGGGCTAGCACAGATACGCAGTATTTT TRBJ2-3 few TRBV12-3/TRBV12-4 .
CASSTGQGEDTQYF TGCGCCAGCAGCACCGGACAGGGAGAGGATACGCAGTATTTT TRBJ2-3 . TRBV5-1 TRBD1
CASLPDRGWRPSGANVLTF TGTGCCAGTCTTCCCGACAGGGGGTGGAGACCCTCTGGGGCCAACGTCCTGACTTTC TRBJ2-6 few TRBV19 TRBD1
CASSRVPPDRVNTGELFF TGTGCCAGCAGTCGCGTCCCCCCGGACAGGGTTAACACCGGGGAGCTGTTTTTT TRBJ2-2 . TRBV12-3/TRBV12-4 TRBD1
CASSIFGISYNEQFF TGTGCCAGTAGTATCTTCGGGATCTCCTACAATGAGCAGTTCTTC TRBJ2-1 few TRBV19 .
CASRDSLNQPQHF TGTGCGAGTCGGGACAGCCTGAATCAGCCCCAGCATTTT TRBJ1-5 few TRBV6-1 TRBD1
CSARQGLGQPQHF TGCAGTGCTAGACAGGGGCTGGGTCAGCCCCAGCATTTT TRBJ1-5 few TRBV20-1 .
CASSRWLGTGELTDTQYF TGTGCCAGCAGCCGCTGGTTGGGGACAGGGGAACTCACAGATACGCAGTATTTT TRBJ2-3 few TRBV11-1 TRBD1
CASSLGSQGEKLFF TGTGCCAGCAGCTTAGGCTCCCAGGGTGAAAAACTGTTTTTT TRBJ1-4 . TRBV11-2 .
CASSYWAGTTDTQYF TGTGCCAGCAGTTACTGGGCAGGCACCACAGATACGCAGTATTTT TRBJ2-3 . TRBV6-5 .
CAISNRGAGTDTQYF TGTGCCATCAGCAACCGGGGGGCTGGCACAGATACGCAGTATTTT TRBJ2-3 . TRBV10-3 .
CASSLEPPNTEAFF TGTGCCAGCAGTTTGGAACCTCCGAACACTGAAGCTTTCTTT TRBJ1-1 . TRBV12-3/TRBV12-4 .
CATNDRFFYGYTF TGTGCCACGAACGACAGGTTCTTCTATGGCTACACCTTC TRBJ1-2 few TRBV19 .